This TCR beta chain was retrieved from a study of T cell repertoires in cytomegalovirus infection (dated by TCRdb to between 2018 and 2020). The study in broad terms: Because public TCR beta signatures pointed to carriage of CMV infection together with the matching HLA type, the HLA type of each donor mattered for the analysis.

The germline V gene (reference sequence) provides CDR1 DFQATT and CDR2 SNEGSKA. Measured from the cysteine to the phenylalanine, the CDR3 is 13 residues long. Only the CDR3 portion is preserved as DNA: 39 bases, with reading frame beginning at the first base. Ends trimmed: V by 8 bases, J by 4 bases; bases unmatched to a gene: 4. Instrument on record: Illumina HiSeq 1500. TCRdb passed the public sequencing reads through fastp at Q25 and MiXCR, retaining productive beta sequences. Rows are unified per CDR3 protein, each entry keeping the most common DNA and genes. In this sample the table shows roughly 760,000 distinct CDR3 sequences, 35% of which occur a single time. The ten most abundant clones make up roughly 2.9% of the sample. General conclusions and limits of the study: The ex vivo response was dominated by HLA-C-restricted CMV-specific TCR beta clonotypes, which also provided the single most frequent clonotype in two of eight donors. In both this cohort and an independent roughly 350-donor cohort, the cumulative frequency of public TCR beta family members distinguished carriers of CMV infection plus the relevant HLA type.

Regarding this clonotype: Its antigen is currently not known. No quality values exist for individual bases; no much larger clone is one base distant.

What was sequenced was PBMCs. In this chain, TRBV20-1 is recombined with TRBJ2-3; 12 central bases correspond to TRBD2. The receptor comes from a human donor in good health (CMV status not recorded). Some clones in this sample may be carry-over from other donors' samples. The nucleotides are TGCAGTCAACTAGCGGGGGGTCCAGATACGCAGTATTTT. This is translated as CSQLAGGPDTQYF.